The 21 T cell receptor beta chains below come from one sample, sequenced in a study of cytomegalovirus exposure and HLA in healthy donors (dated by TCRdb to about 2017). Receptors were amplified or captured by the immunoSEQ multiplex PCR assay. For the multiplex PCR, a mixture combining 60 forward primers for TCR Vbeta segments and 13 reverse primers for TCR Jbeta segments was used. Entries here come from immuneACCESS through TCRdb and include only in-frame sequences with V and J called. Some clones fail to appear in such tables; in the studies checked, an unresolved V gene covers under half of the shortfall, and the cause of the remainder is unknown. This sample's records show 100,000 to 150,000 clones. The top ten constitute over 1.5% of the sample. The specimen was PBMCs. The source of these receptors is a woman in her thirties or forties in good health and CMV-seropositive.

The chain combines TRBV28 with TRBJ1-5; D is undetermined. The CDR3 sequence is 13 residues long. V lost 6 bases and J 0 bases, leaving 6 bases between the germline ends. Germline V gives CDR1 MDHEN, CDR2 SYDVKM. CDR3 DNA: TGTGCCAGCAGCCTTAATAGCAATCAGCCCCAGCATTTT. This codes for CASSLNSNQPQHF.

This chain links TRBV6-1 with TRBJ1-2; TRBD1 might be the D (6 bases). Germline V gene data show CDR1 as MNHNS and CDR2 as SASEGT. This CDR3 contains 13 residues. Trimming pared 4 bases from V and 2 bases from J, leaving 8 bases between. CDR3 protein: CASSAGQNYGYTF. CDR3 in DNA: TGTGCCAGCAGTGCAGGACAGAACTATGGCTACACCTTC.

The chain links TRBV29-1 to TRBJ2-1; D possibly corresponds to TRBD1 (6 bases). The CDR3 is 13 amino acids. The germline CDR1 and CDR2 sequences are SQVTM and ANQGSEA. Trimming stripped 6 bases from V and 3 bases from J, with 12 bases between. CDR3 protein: CSVLADSYNEQFF. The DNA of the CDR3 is TGCAGCGTCCTGGCGGACAGCTACAATGAGCAGTTCTTC.

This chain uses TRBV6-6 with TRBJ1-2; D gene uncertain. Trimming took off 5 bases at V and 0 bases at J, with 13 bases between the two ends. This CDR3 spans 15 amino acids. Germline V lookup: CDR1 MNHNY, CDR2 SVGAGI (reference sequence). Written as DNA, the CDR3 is TGTGCCAGCAGTCCGTCCCCCGGGACTAACTATGGCTACACCTTC. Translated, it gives CASSPSPGTNYGYTF.

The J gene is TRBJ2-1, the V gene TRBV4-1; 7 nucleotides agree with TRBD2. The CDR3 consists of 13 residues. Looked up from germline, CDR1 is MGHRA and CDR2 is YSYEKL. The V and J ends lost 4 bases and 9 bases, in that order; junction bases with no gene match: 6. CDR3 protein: CASSLGGGGEQFF. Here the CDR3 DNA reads TGCGCCAGCAGCCTGGGGGGGGGTGGTGAGCAGTTCTTC.

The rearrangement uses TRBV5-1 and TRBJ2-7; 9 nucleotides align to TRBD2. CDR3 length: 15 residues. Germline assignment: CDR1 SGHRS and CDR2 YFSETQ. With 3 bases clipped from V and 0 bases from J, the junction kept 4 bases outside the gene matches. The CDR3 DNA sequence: TGCGCCAGCAGCTACGGACTAGCGAGCTCCTACGAGCAGTACTTC. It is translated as CASSYGLASSYEQYF.

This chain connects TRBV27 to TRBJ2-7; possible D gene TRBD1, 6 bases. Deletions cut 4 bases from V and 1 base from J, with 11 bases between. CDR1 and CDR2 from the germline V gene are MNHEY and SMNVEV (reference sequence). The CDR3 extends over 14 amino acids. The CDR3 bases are TGTGCCAGCAGTTCATTAACAGGGTCCTACGAGCAGTACTTC. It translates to CASSSLTGSYEQYF.

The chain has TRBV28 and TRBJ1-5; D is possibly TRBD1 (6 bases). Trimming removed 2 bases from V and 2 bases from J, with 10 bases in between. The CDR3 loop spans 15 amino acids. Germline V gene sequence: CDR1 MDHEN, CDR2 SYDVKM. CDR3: CASSLTGSRNQPQHF. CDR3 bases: TGTGCCAGCAGTTTAACAGGGTCTCGCAATCAGCCCCAGCATTTT.

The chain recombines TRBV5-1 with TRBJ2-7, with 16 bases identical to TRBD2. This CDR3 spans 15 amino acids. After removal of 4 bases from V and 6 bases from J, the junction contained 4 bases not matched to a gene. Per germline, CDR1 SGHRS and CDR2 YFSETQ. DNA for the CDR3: TGCGCCAGCAGCCAGGGGACTAGCGGGAGGGGCGAGCAGTACTTC. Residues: CASSQGTSGRGEQYF.

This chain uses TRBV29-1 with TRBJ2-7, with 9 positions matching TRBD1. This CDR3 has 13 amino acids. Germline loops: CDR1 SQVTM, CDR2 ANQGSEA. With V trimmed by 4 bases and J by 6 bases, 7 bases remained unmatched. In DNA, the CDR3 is TGCAGCGTTGTCACAGGGGGCGCGGGCGAGCAGTACTTC. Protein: CSVVTGGAGEQYF.

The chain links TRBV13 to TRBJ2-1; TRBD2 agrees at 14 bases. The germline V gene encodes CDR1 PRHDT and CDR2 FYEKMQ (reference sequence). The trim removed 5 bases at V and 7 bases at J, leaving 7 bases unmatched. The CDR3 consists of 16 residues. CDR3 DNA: TGTGCCAGCAGCAGACTAGCGGGAGGGCCTTGGAATGAGCAGTTCTTC. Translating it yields CASSRLAGGPWNEQFF. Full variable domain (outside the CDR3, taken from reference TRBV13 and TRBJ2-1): AAGVIQSPRHLIKEKRETATLKCYPIPRHDTVYWYQQGPGQDPQFLISFYEKMQSDKGSIPDRFSAQQFSDYHSELNMSSLELGDSALYFCASSRLAGGPWNEQFFGPGTRLTVL.

The CDR3 DNA follows: TGTGCCAGTACCCCACAAGGTCGGGGACAGGGAAGCAATCAGCCCCAGCATTTT. Translating it yields CASTPQGRGQGSNQPQHF. This chain links TRBV19 with TRBJ1-5; the match to TRBD1 covers 9 bases. Unmatched junction bases numbered 14, after V lost 7 bases and J lost 1 base. The CDR3 covers 18 residues. The germline CDR1 and CDR2 sequences are LNHDA and SQIVND (reference sequence).

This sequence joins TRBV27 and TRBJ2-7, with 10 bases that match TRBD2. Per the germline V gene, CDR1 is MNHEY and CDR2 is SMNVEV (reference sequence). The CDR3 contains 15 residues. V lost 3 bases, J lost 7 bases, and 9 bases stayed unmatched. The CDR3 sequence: CASSFFLAGVWEQYF. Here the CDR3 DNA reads TGTGCCAGCAGTTTCTTTCTAGCGGGAGTGTGGGAGCAGTACTTC.

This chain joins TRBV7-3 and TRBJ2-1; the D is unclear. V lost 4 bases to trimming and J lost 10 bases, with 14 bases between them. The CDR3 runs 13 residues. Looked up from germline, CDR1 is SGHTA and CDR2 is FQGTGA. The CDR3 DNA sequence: TGTGCCAGCAGCTCCACCCCGGTCGGGGAGCAGTTCTTC. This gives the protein CASSSTPVGEQFF.

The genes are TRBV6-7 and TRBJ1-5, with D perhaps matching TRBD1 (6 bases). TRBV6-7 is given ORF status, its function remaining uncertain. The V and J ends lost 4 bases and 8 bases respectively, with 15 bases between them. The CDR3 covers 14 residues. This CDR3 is CASSSHRAPKPQHF. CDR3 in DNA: TGTGCCAGCAGTTCCCACAGGGCCCCCAAGCCCCAGCATTTT.

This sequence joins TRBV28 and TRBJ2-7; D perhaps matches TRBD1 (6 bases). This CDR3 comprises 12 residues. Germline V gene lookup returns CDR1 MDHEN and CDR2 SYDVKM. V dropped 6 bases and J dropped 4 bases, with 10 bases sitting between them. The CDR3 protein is CASSGTIYEQYF. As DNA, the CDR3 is TGTGCCAGCAGCGGGACAATTTACGAGCAGTACTTC. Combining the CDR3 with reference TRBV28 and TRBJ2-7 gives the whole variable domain DVKVTQSSRYLVKRTGEKVFLECVQDMDHENMFWYRQDPGLGLRLIYFSYDVKMKEKGDIPEGYSVSREKKERFSLILESASTNQTSMYLCASSGTIYEQYFGPGTRLTVT.

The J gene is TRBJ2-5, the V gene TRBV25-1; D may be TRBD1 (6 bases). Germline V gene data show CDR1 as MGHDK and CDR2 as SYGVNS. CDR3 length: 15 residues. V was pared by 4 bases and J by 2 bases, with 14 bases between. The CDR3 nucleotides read TGTGCCAGCAGTGTAGAAGGACAGAGACAAGAGACCCAGTACTTC. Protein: CASSVEGQRQETQYF. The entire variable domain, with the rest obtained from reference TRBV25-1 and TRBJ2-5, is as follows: EADIYQTPRYLVIGTGKKITLECSQTMGHDKMYWYQQDPGMELHLIHYSYGVNSTEKGDLSSESTVSRIRTEHFPLTLESARPSHTSQYLCASSVEGQRQETQYFGPGTRLLVL.

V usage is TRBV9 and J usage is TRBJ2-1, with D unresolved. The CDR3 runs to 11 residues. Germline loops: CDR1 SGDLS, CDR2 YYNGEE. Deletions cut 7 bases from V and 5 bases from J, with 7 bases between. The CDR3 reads CASVQNNEQFF. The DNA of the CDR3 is TGTGCCAGCGTACAGAACAATGAGCAGTTCTTC.

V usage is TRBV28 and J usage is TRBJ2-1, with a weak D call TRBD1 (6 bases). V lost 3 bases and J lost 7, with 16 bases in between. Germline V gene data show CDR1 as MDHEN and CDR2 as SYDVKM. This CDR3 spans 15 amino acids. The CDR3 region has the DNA TGTGCCAGCAGTTTCGAGACCCCCAGGGGTAATGAGCAGTTCTTC. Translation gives CASSFETPRGNEQFF.

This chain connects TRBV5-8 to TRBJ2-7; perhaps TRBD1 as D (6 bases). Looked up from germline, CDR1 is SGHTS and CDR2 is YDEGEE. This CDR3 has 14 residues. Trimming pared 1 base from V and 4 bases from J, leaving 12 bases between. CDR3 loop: CASSLTGWSYEQYF. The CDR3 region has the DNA TGTGCCAGCAGCTTGACAGGGTGGTCTTACGAGCAGTACTTC. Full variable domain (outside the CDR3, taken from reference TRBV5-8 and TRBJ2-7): EAGVTQSPTHLIKTRGQQATLRCSPISGHTSVYWYQQALGLGLQFLLWYDEGEERNRGNFPPRFSGRQFPNYSSELNVNALELEDSALYLCASSLTGWSYEQYFGPGTRLTVT.

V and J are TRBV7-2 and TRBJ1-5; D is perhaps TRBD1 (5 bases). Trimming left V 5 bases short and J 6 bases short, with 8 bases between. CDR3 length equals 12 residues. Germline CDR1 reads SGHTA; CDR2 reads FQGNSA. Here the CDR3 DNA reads TGTGCCAGCAGCGCTACAGGTCAGCCCCAGCATTTT. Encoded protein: CASSATGQPQHF.